This is a list of T cell receptor beta chains from one sample in a study of shared clonotypes between healthy human individuals. Assay: immunoSEQ multiplex PCR; the TCRdb copy retains only in-frame clones and omits some. This table has under 850,000 clones, around 70% appearing once. Material: memory CD4+ T cells sorted from blood. The receptors were gathered from a young woman in good health. Each CDR3 is given with its conserved first and last residue. D genes are given only for firm matches. Rows may omit the clone size; those that give it use once, few, many or a size class.

j_gene: TRBJ2-7; abundance: many; d_gene: NA; v_gene: TRBV11-2; CDR3nt: TGTGCCAGCAGCTTAGGTGGGCAACAGAAAACTCTCGGGCAGTACTTC; CDR3aa: CASSLGGQQKTLGQYF
j_gene: TRBJ1-2; abundance: few; d_gene: NA; v_gene: TRBV29-1; CDR3nt: TGCAGCGTCGAAGACAATAACTATGGCTACACCTTC; CDR3aa: CSVEDNNYGYTF
j_gene: TRBJ2-3; abundance: NA; d_gene: NA; v_gene: TRBV18; CDR3nt: TGTGCCAGCTCACCCCCACAAATTGGGACAGATACGCAGTATTTT; CDR3aa: CASSPPQIGTDTQYF
j_gene: TRBJ2-1; abundance: few; d_gene: NA; v_gene: TRBV19; CDR3nt: TGTGCCAGTAGTATTCCCCCTCACAATGAGCAGTTCTTC; CDR3aa: CASSIPPHNEQFF
j_gene: TRBJ2-7; abundance: few; d_gene: NA; v_gene: TRBV5-1; CDR3nt: TGCGCCAGCAGACCGGGAGTGAGCATGTACGAGCAGTACTTC; CDR3aa: CASRPGVSMYEQYF
j_gene: TRBJ2-7; abundance: NA; d_gene: TRBD2; v_gene: TRBV11-2; CDR3nt: TGTGCCAGCAGCTTAGAGGGTAGCGGGAAAGGCGAGCAGTACTTC; CDR3aa: CASSLEGSGKGEQYF
j_gene: TRBJ2-1; abundance: NA; d_gene: TRBD1; v_gene: TRBV18; CDR3nt: TGTGCCAGCTCAGCGCGACAGGGCGTGGCCAATGAGCAGTTCTTC; CDR3aa: CASSARQGVANEQFF
j_gene: TRBJ2-7; abundance: NA; d_gene: TRBD1; v_gene: TRBV5-1; CDR3nt: TGCGCCAGCCGTACGACAGGGTCCGAGCAGTACTTC; CDR3aa: CASRTTGSEQYF
j_gene: TRBJ2-7; abundance: NA; d_gene: TRBD2; v_gene: TRBV7-6; CDR3nt: TGTGCCAGCAGCTTATCTAGCGGGGGGTCCTACGAGCAGTACTTC; CDR3aa: CASSLSSGGSYEQYF
j_gene: TRBJ2-2; abundance: NA; d_gene: NA; v_gene: TRBV5-1; CDR3nt: TGCGCCAGCAGGGACAAAGGAAACGCCGGGGAGCTGTTTTTT; CDR3aa: CASRDKGNAGELFF
j_gene: TRBJ2-3; abundance: few; d_gene: TRBD2; v_gene: TRBV7-6; CDR3nt: TGTGCCAGCAGCTTAGACGGGAGGACATCTCGCACAGATACGCAGTATTTT; CDR3aa: CASSLDGRTSRTDTQYF
j_gene: TRBJ1-2; abundance: NA; d_gene: TRBD1; v_gene: TRBV28; CDR3nt: TGTGCCAGCAGTTCAGGACAGGGCGGTGGCTACACCTTC; CDR3aa: CASSSGQGGGYTF
j_gene: TRBJ2-7; abundance: NA; d_gene: TRBD2; v_gene: TRBV28; CDR3nt: TGTGCCAGCAGTCACTCAGGGCGGGAGGGAAGCGGGAGGCGCCTCTACGAGCAGTACTTC; CDR3aa: CASSHSGREGSGRRLYEQYF
j_gene: TRBJ1-1; abundance: NA; d_gene: TRBD1; v_gene: TRBV28; CDR3nt: TGTGCCAGCAGTCTACAACCAGGGGGCGCAGAGGCTTTCTTT; CDR3aa: CASSLQPGGAEAFF
j_gene: TRBJ1-4; abundance: NA; d_gene: NA; v_gene: TRBV7-2; CDR3nt: TGTGCCAGCAGCTCCTTGGGGAGAAGGGGGAATGAAAAACTGTTTTTT; CDR3aa: CASSSLGRRGNEKLFF
j_gene: TRBJ2-7; abundance: NA; d_gene: NA; v_gene: TRBV6-6; CDR3nt: TGTGCCAGCAGTTACACCCCGACAGTCCCCTACGAGCAGTACTTC; CDR3aa: CASSYTPTVPYEQYF
j_gene: TRBJ2-5; abundance: NA; d_gene: NA; v_gene: TRBV5-4; CDR3nt: TGTGCCAGCAGCCTGATGGGAGAGACCCAGTACTTC; CDR3aa: CASSLMGETQYF
j_gene: TRBJ2-5; abundance: NA; d_gene: TRBD2; v_gene: TRBV6-5; CDR3nt: TGTGCCAGCAGTTATATAGCGGGAGGAGAGACCCAGTACTTC; CDR3aa: CASSYIAGGETQYF
j_gene: TRBJ1-5; abundance: NA; d_gene: TRBD1; v_gene: TRBV18; CDR3nt: TGTGCCAGCTCATTCACCGGGAACAGGGGTGATCAGCCCCAGCATTTT; CDR3aa: CASSFTGNRGDQPQHF